These 15 T cell receptor beta chains share one sample of origin, sequenced in a study of CD8 T cells in ankylosing spondylitis. TCRdb redid the calling of the 5' RACE reads with MiXCR, one entry per CDR3 protein. The sample includes some 140,000 distinct CDR3 sequences, approximately 8.4% seen only once; the top ten take 7.3%. The source material was synovial fluid, either unsorted or a sorted T cell fraction (not recorded which). The receptors come from a male donor with ankylosing spondylitis.

Ten or more counts support this clonotype. The V gene is TRBV12-3 or TRBV12-4, the J gene TRBJ2-1; 7 nucleotides align to TRBD2. V lost 6 bases to trimming and J lost 6 bases; unmatched junction nucleotides: 11. CDR3 length: 15 amino acids. The CDR3, as DNA: TGTGCCAGCAGGTACTGGGAGGGAGGATCCAATGAGCAGTTCTTC. Translating gives CASRYWEGGSNEQFF.

The rearrangement links TRBV3-1 to TRBJ2-7, with 10 bases aligning to TRBD2. J gave up 10 bases and V 1 base, and 7 bases lay outside the gene matches. The V gene's germline CDR1 is LGHDT and CDR2 YNNKEL (reference sequence). CDR3 length equals 14 residues. CDR3 amino acids: CASSQASGGLTQYF. The CDR3 bases are TGTGCCAGCAGCCAAGCTAGCGGGGGCCTGACACAGTACTTC.

This clonotype has more than one count but fewer than ten. This chain joins TRBV7-2 and TRBJ1-5, with 11 bases fitting TRBD1. This CDR3 is built from 15 residues. CDR1 and CDR2 from the germline V gene are SGHTA and FQGNSA. V lost 2 bases and J lost 5; bases outside the gene matches: 2. The CDR3 spells CASSLWGQGDQPQHF. CDR3 nucleotide sequence: TGTGCCAGCAGCTTATGGGGACAGGGGGATCAGCCCCAGCATTTT.

At least ten counts were recorded for this clonotype. V gene TRBV5-1 combines with J gene TRBJ2-3; D is ambiguous. The germline V gene has CDR1 SGHRS and CDR2 YFSETQ. The CDR3 runs 14 residues. The ends were cut back, 4 bases at V and 3 bases at J, with 12 bases in the middle. The CDR3 is CASSEASETDTQYF. The DNA for the CDR3 is TGCGCCAGCAGCGAAGCCTCGGAGACAGATACGCAGTATTTT.

This clonotype has only a few counts. V is TRBV6-5 and J is TRBJ2-1, with 8 bases fitting TRBD1. Germline V gene lookup returns CDR1 MNHEY and CDR2 SVGAGI. Germline trimming cut 4 bases from V and 9 bases from J; bases unmatched to any gene: 11. This CDR3 has 15 amino acids. This chain's CDR3 is CASSLRTGYLGEQFF. The CDR3 DNA sequence: TGTGCCAGCAGTTTACGGACAGGGTATCTCGGTGAGCAGTTCTTC.

This chain uses TRBV28 with TRBJ1-1; 7 positions match TRBD1. There are 12 residues in the CDR3. The J segment lost 3 bases and the V segment lost 9 bases, leaving 4 bases of the junction unmatched. Looked up from germline, CDR1 is MDHEN and CDR2 is SYDVKM. The CDR3 nucleotides read TGTGCCAGTCAGGGGGGGTACACTGAAGCTTTCTTT. It specifies CASQGGYTEAFF. Full variable domain (outside the CDR3, taken from reference TRBV28 and TRBJ1-1): DVKVTQSSRYLVKRTGEKVFLECVQDMDHENMFWYRQDPGLGLRLIYFSYDVKMKEKGDIPEGYSVSREKKERFSLILESASTNQTSMYLCASQGGYTEAFFGQGTRLTVV.

This clonotype was observed many times. The V gene is TRBV20-1, the J gene TRBJ1-4; D is unclear. Germline CDR1 is DFQATT and CDR2 is SNEGSKA (reference sequence). V was clipped by 6 bases and J by 5 bases, with 13 bases between them. The CDR3 spans 13 residues. CDR3 bases: TGCAGTGCCCTACATAATCTAAATGAAAAACTGTTTTTT. Translating gives CSALHNLNEKLFF.

This clonotype has a count of ten or more. V gene TRBV20-1 combines with J gene TRBJ1-2, with a possible D match to TRBD1 (5 bases). V lost 6 bases and J 7 bases, leaving 15 bases between the germline ends. The CDR3 extends over 12 amino acids. The germline gives CDR1 DFQATT, CDR2 SNEGSKA (reference sequence). The CDR3: CSARRGEGGYTF. The CDR3 bases are TGCAGTGCAAGGAGGGGAGAAGGTGGCTACACCTTC.

This clonotype was detected ten times or more. The CDR3 DNA is TGTGCCAGCTCACCGTGGACAGGGGCTATCTACTCTGGAAACACCATATATTTT. Amino acids: CASSPWTGAIYSGNTIYF. The chain combines TRBV18 with TRBJ1-3, with 9 positions matching TRBD1. The length of the CDR3 is 18 residues. The germline gives CDR1 KGHSH, CDR2 LQKENI. V dropped 3 bases and J dropped 0; count of bases not matched to a gene: 9.

The rearrangement uses TRBV2 and TRBJ2-5, with D possibly being TRBD2 (6 bases). V lost 6 bases and J 5 bases, leaving 19 bases between the germline ends. The length of the CDR3 is 15 residues. The germline V gene encodes CDR1 SNHLY and CDR2 FYNNEI. CDR3 in amino acids: CASRRESAVGETQYF. For the CDR3, the DNA is TGTGCCAGCAGACGGGAGTCAGCTGTCGGGGAGACCCAGTACTTC.

This clonotype appeared many times. The chain uses TRBV6-1 and TRBJ1-2; the D gene is possibly TRBD1 (6 bases). The CDR3 has 15 amino acids. Germline-derived CDR1 and CDR2 are MNHNS and SASEGT. Trimming left V 8 bases short and J 7 bases short, with 23 bases between. The chain's CDR3 is CASAQAWPSRGGYTF. The CDR3 DNA reads TGTGCCAGCGCCCAAGCCTGGCCGTCCAGGGGTGGCTACACCTTC.

This clonotype was seen many times. The rearrangement links TRBV5-1 to TRBJ1-3; D gene uncertain. The germline CDR1 and CDR2 sequences are SGHRS and YFSETQ. This CDR3 is built from 13 residues. V shed 4 bases and J shed 0 bases, with 5 bases lying between them. CDR3 nucleotide sequence: TGCGCCAGCAGCGGCGTCTCTGGAAACACCATATATTTT. Translated, it gives CASSGVSGNTIYF.

This clonotype was counted many times. The V and J genes are TRBV29-1 and TRBJ1-1; tentatively, D is TRBD1 (5 bases). Between the trimmed V and J ends, which lost 7 bases and 5 bases, there was a span of 17 bases. The germline V gene encodes CDR1 SQVTM and CDR2 ANQGSEA. The CDR3 runs 13 residues. CDR3 coding DNA: TGCAGCGGCCAGACGCAGGAGGGGACTGAAGCTTTCTTT. Translated, it gives CSGQTQEGTEAFF.

In its sample, this clonotype was seen many times. This chain uses TRBV18 with TRBJ1-1, with TRBD1 identical over 7 bases. The CDR3 contains 15 residues. Germline trimming cut 6 bases from V and 1 base from J; bases unmatched to any gene: 8. Germline V gives CDR1 KGHSH, CDR2 LQKENI. The CDR3 spells CASSKQGTGNTEAFF. Here the CDR3 DNA reads TGTGCCAGCTCCAAACAGGGGACGGGGAACACTGAAGCTTTCTTT. Based on the CDR3 plus reference TRBV18 and TRBJ1-1, the full variable domain is NAGVMQNPRHLVRRRGQEARLRCSPMKGHSHVYWYRQLPEEGLKFMVYLQKENIIDESGMPKERFSAEFPKEGPSILRIQQVVRGDSAAYFCASSKQGTGNTEAFFGQGTRLTVV.

A few counts support this clonotype. V is TRBV20-1 and J is TRBJ1-1; maybe TRBD1 (5 bases). The CDR3 is 14 residues long. Germline V gives CDR1 DFQATT, CDR2 SNEGSKA (reference sequence). V was trimmed by 2 bases and J by 5 bases, leaving 15 bases between them. The CDR3 nucleotides read TGCAGTGCTAGACAAAGGGGCGGAGAAACTGAAGCTTTCTTT. It codes for CSARQRGGETEAFF.